Detailed here is one T cell receptor beta chain. TCRdb's copy holds only in-frame clones and misses some; the assay was immunoSEQ multiplex PCR. The table has over 120,000 clones, 84% seen once. These data are taken from a study of blood T cell repertoires in COVID-19. As for the study in general: Some COVID-19 samples were acute and others convalescent; all came from the United States, Italy and Spain. T cells, B-cell-depleted T cells, or PBMCs provided the cDNA or gDNA that served as material.

The sequencing sample was made of peripheral blood. The origin of this receptor is a human donor in a cohort sampled during active COVID-19.

The CDR3 spells CASSEALGANVLTF. The DNA for the CDR3 is TGTGCCAGCAGTGAAGCGTTAGGGGCCAACGTCCTGACTTTC. The chain uses TRBV2 and TRBJ2-6; D unclear. V lost 0 bases to trimming and J lost 4 bases, with 4 bases between them. The CDR3 covers 14 residues. CDR1 and CDR2 (germline): SNHLY, FYNNEI.